Listed below are T cell receptor beta chains from one sample, sequenced in a study of blood T cell repertoires in COVID-19. Profiling relied on immunoSEQ multiplex PCR, and the TCRdb table lists in-frame clones only, not all of them. Here the sample spans some 25,000 clones, 82% being singletons. Material for sequencing was peripheral blood. The receptors derive from a human donor in a cohort sampled during active COVID-19. CDR3s include the opening cysteine and the closing phenylalanine or tryptophan. The D gene is left open where the match is weak. Clone size, where shown, is once, few, many, or a class for clones that have expanded.

D gene,CDR3 length,clone size,V gene,J gene,CDR3 protein,CDR3 DNA
TRBD1,17,.,TRBV4-3,TRBJ1-2,CASSRTGQVSSNYGYTF,TGCGCCAGCAGCCGGACGGGACAGGTATCATCTAACTATGGCTACACCTTC
.,14,.,TRBV4-1,TRBJ1-2,CASSQELGAFGYTF,TGCGCCAGCAGCCAAGAACTGGGGGCGTTTGGCTACACCTTC
.,15,.,TRBV5-1,TRBJ2-3,CASSLVRGRADTQYF,TGCGCCAGCAGCTTGGTTCGGGGAAGGGCAGATACGCAGTATTTT
.,16,.,TRBV19,TRBJ1-1,CASSPNRRLGNWGAFF,TGTGCCAGTAGTCCGAACAGGAGACTGGGGAACTGGGGAGCTTTCTTT
TRBD2,14,.,TRBV7-3,TRBJ2-1,CASSPESSGNEQFF,TGTGCCAGCAGTCCGGAATCTAGCGGCAATGAGCAGTTCTTC
TRBD1,16,.,TRBV6-4,TRBJ1-4,CASSAGQGGGNEKLFF,TGTGCCAGCAGTGCGGGACAGGGAGGCGGTAATGAAAAACTGTTTTTT
TRBD2,14,once,TRBV6-2/TRBV6-3,TRBJ2-1,CASSLAGEGNEQFF,TGTGCCAGCAGTCTAGCGGGAGAGGGAAATGAGCAGTTCTTC
TRBD1,16,.,TRBV28,TRBJ2-7,CASSGLIGTGRYEQYF,TGTGCCAGCAGCGGACTAATCGGGACAGGGAGATACGAGCAGTACTTC
.,11,few,TRBV19,TRBJ2-2,CAITQAGELFF,TGTGCCATAACACAAGCCGGGGAGCTGTTTTTT
.,13,.,TRBV6-5,TRBJ1-5,CASSTGSNQPQHF,TGTGCCAGCAGTACAGGGAGCAATCAGCCCCAGCATTTT
TRBD1,18,.,TRBV11-2,TRBJ1-6,CASSSGTGGSGYNSPLHF,TGTGCCAGCAGCTCCGGGACAGGGGGTTCTGGCTATAATTCACCCCTCCACTTT
TRBD1,13,.,TRBV19,TRBJ2-7,CASSIAGGYEQYF,TGTGCCAGTAGTATTGCAGGGGGCTACGAGCAGTACTTC
TRBD1,14,.,TRBV7-8,TRBJ2-7,CASSLRDRGREQYF,TGTGCCAGCAGCTTACGGGACAGGGGTCGCGAGCAGTACTTC
.,12,.,TRBV12-3/TRBV12-4,TRBJ1-3,CASTLSGNTIYF,TGTGCCAGCACCCTCTCTGGAAACACCATATATTTT
.,16,.,TRBV7-6,TRBJ1-4,CASSWRGRTTNEKLFF,TGTGCCAGCAGCTGGCGAGGGAGAACAACTAATGAAAAACTGTTTTTT
.,12,.,TRBV27,TRBJ1-1,CASRRVNTEAFF,TGTGCCAGCAGGAGAGTGAACACTGAAGCTTTCTTT
.,14,.,TRBV6-5,TRBJ2-1,CASSYSGGLNEQFF,TGTGCCAGCAGTTACTCCGGGGGGCTCAATGAGCAGTTCTTC
.,15,.,TRBV7-9,TRBJ2-6,CASSQQGTGANVLTF,TGTGCCAGCAGCCAGCAGGGGACTGGGGCCAACGTCCTGACTTTC
.,15,.,TRBV7-9,TRBJ2-3,CASSFLAGRWDTQYF,TGTGCCAGCAGCTTCCTGGCAGGGAGGTGGGATACGCAGTATTTT
.,15,.,TRBV27,TRBJ2-2,CASSWSRDFSGELFF,TGTGCCAGCAGTTGGTCTCGGGATTTTTCCGGGGAGCTGTTTTTT
TRBD2,14,.,TRBV5-1,TRBJ2-1,CASSLDLAGGPIFF,TGCGCCAGCAGCTTGGACCTAGCGGGAGGGCCGATTTTCTTC
.,15,.,TRBV6-5,TRBJ2-7,CASSLKPTSSYEQYF,TGTGCCAGCAGCCTCAAACCGACAAGCTCCTACGAGCAGTACTTC
TRBD1,15,once,TRBV7-2,TRBJ2-7,CASSYDRGALDEQYF,TGTGCCAGCAGCTATGACAGGGGGGCCTTGGACGAGCAGTACTTC
.,11,once,TRBV27,TRBJ2-7,CASGPSSEQYF,TGTGCCAGCGGCCCCTCAAGCGAGCAGTACTTC
.,12,.,TRBV6-1,TRBJ1-6,CASSEFGSPLHF,TGTGCCAGCAGTGAATTTGGCTCACCCCTCCACTTT
.,13,.,TRBV12-3/TRBV12-4,TRBJ2-3,CASTGAIPDTQYF,TGTGCCAGCACGGGAGCAATCCCAGATACGCAGTATTTT
.,16,.,TRBV9,TRBJ1-3,CASSVDRGQSGNTIYF,TGTGCCAGCAGCGTAGACCGGGGTCAGTCTGGAAACACCATATATTTT
TRBD1,15,once,TRBV7-2,TRBJ2-7,CASSPRSQGVYEQYF,TGTGCCAGCAGCCCCCGCAGTCAGGGGGTCTACGAGCAGTACTTC
.,16,.,TRBV4-1,TRBJ1-5,CASSHTSGVNNQPQHF,TGCGCCAGCAGCCACACCTCGGGGGTTAACAATCAGCCCCAGCATTTT
TRBD2,16,.,TRBV23-1,TRBJ2-1,CASSQKGTSGENEQFF,TGCGCCAGCAGTCAAAAGGGGACTAGCGGGGAGAATGAGCAGTTCTTC
.,14,.,TRBV7-2,TRBJ1-6,CASSLRTANSPLHF,TGTGCCAGCAGCTTAAGGACAGCCAATTCACCCCTCCACTTT
TRBD2,17,.,TRBV19,TRBJ2-5,CASSSKPGLAGVETQYF,TGTGCCAGTAGTTCTAAACCAGGGCTAGCGGGAGTAGAGACCCAGTACTTC
TRBD1,17,.,TRBV7-9,TRBJ1-5,CASRLSLGDRGNQPQHF,TGTGCCAGCAGACTCTCTTTAGGGGACAGGGGTAATCAGCCCCAGCATTTT
.,14,.,TRBV6-5,TRBJ2-1,CASSYGGSYNEQFF,TGTGCCAGCAGTTACGGAGGCTCCTACAATGAGCAGTTCTTC
TRBD1,17,.,TRBV28,TRBJ2-7,CASSLLRGQGLSYEQYF,TGTGCCAGCAGTTTACTCCGCGGACAGGGACTCTCCTACGAGCAGTACTTC
.,14,.,TRBV7-6,TRBJ1-2,CASSPSGGGYGYTF,TGTGCCAGCAGCCCCAGCGGGGGAGGGTATGGCTACACCTTC
TRBD1,14,.,TRBV6-2/TRBV6-3,TRBJ1-4,CASSTTGGSEKLFF,TGTGCCAGCAGTACGACAGGGGGAAGTGAAAAACTGTTTTTT
TRBD2,15,.,TRBV4-3,TRBJ2-7,CASSLGTSGTYEQYF,TGCGCCAGCAGCCTAGGGACTAGCGGGACCTACGAGCAGTACTTC
TRBD2,18,.,TRBV4-2,TRBJ2-3,CASSQDLLAGVDTDTQYF,TGTGCCAGCAGCCAAGATCTTCTAGCGGGGGTGGACACAGATACGCAGTATTTT
.,12,.,TRBV4-2,TRBJ2-3,CASSQAGDTQYF,TGTGCCAGCAGCCAGGCTGGAGATACGCAGTATTTT
TRBD2,17,once,TRBV4-1,TRBJ2-5,CASSQEGVIAGVETQYF,TGCGCCAGCAGCCAAGAAGGGGTCATAGCGGGAGTGGAGACCCAGTACTTC
TRBD1,13,few,TRBV10-3,TRBJ1-1,CAINTGEGTEAFF,TGTGCCATCAATACAGGGGAAGGCACTGAAGCTTTCTTT
.,13,.,TRBV3-1/TRBV3-2,TRBJ1-2,CASSQRGMGGYTF,TGTGCCAGCAGCCAAAGGGGTATGGGTGGCTACACCTTC
.,18,few,TRBV5-6,TRBJ2-1,CASSQPYLASSSYNEQFF,TGTGCCAGCAGCCAACCCTATCTAGCGTCGAGCTCCTACAATGAGCAGTTCTTC
TRBD2,14,.,TRBV28,TRBJ2-7,CASKIAGVLYEQYF,TGTGCCAGCAAAATAGCGGGAGTTCTCTACGAGCAGTACTTC
.,14,.,TRBV2,TRBJ2-7,CASTVGGLTYEQYF,TGTGCCAGCACCGTGGGAGGCCTTACCTACGAGCAGTACTTC
TRBD1,15,.,TRBV7-2,TRBJ1-6,CASSMDRGFNSPLHF,TGTGCCAGCAGCATGGACAGGGGGTTTAATTCACCCCTCCACTTT
.,14,.,TRBV5-1,TRBJ1-3,CASSSNGGGNTIYF,TGCGCCAGCAGCTCAAACGGGGGAGGAAACACCATATATTTT
TRBD2,16,medium-sized,TRBV10-3,TRBJ2-3,CAISALAGVNTDTQYF,TGTGCCATCAGTGCACTAGCGGGAGTCAATACAGATACGCAGTATTTT
.,16,.,TRBV18,TRBJ2-7,CASSPPGSLFTYEQYF,TGTGCCAGCTCACCACCGGGCAGCTTGTTTACCTACGAGCAGTACTTC
.,12,.,TRBV7-9,TRBJ2-3,CASSLIGDTQYF,TGTGCCAGCAGCTTAATCGGAGATACGCAGTATTTT
TRBD1,14,.,TRBV7-8,TRBJ1-6,CASSWTGSGSPLHF,TGTGCCAGCAGCTGGACAGGGAGCGGTTCACCCCTCCACTTT
.,13,few,TRBV6-5,TRBJ1-1,CASSPGGGTEAFF,TGTGCCAGCAGCCCCGGGGGGGGGACTGAAGCTTTCTTT
.,17,.,TRBV7-5,TRBJ2-7,CARSLAFGRTGAYEQYF,TGTGCCAGAAGCTTAGCGTTTGGACGGACAGGGGCCTACGAGCAGTACTTC